These T cell receptor beta chains were read from a single sample in a study of T cells after yellow fever vaccination. TCRdb reprocessed the 5' RACE reads via MiXCR and lists one record per CDR3 protein. The sample carries a few hundred thousand distinct CDR3 sequences, roughly 20% recorded once. The sample here was PBMCs, taken before the yellow fever booster vaccination. These receptors all stem from a man aged 18 to 30 who received the YFV17D yellow fever vaccine. The CDR3 runs from the conserved cysteine through the conserved F or W. Fields, in order: J gene, clone size, D gene, V gene, CDR3 DNA, CDR3 protein. D genes are given only for firm matches. Some rows mark clone size as missing; the rest say once, few, many or name a class of expanded clone.

TRBJ2-2 | few | NA | TRBV7-3 | TGTGCCAGCAGCTTAACGGCGGAGCGGAGAAACACCGGGGAGCTGTTTTTT | CASSLTAERRNTGELFF
TRBJ2-7 | few | NA | TRBV6-5 | TGTGCCAGCAGTTACTCGATTCCAGGGGAAAGATCCTACGAGCAGTACTTC | CASSYSIPGERSYEQYF
TRBJ2-1 | NA | TRBD2 | TRBV4-1 | TGCGCCAGCAGCCAATCTAGCGGGGGGGCCCAGAATGAGCAGTTCTTC | CASSQSSGGAQNEQFF
TRBJ2-5 | few | TRBD1 | TRBV11-2 | TGTGCCAGCAGCTTAGGGGACAGCCATGGGACCCAGTACTTC | CASSLGDSHGTQYF
TRBJ2-7 | few | NA | TRBV7-9 | TGTGCCAGCAGCTCCGGGGGGCCCCTCTCCTACGAGCAGTACTTC | CASSSGGPLSYEQYF
TRBJ2-3 | NA | TRBD1 | TRBV5-1 | TGCGCCAGCGGACAGGGGTCGGGCACAGATACGCAGTATTTT | CASGQGSGTDTQYF
TRBJ1-1 | few | TRBD1 | TRBV5-1 | TGCGCCAGCAGCTTACAGGGGAAGAACACTGAAGCTTTCTTT | CASSLQGKNTEAFF
TRBJ1-6 | many | NA | TRBV18 | TGTGCCAGCAACTCCGGACAGTATAATTCACCCCTCCACTTT | CASNSGQYNSPLHF
TRBJ2-5 | NA | NA | TRBV3-1 | TGTGCCAGCAGCCAAGGAGGATGGTACCGCGTAGAGACCCAGTACTTC | CASSQGGWYRVETQYF
TRBJ2-3 | NA | TRBD2 | TRBV14 | TGTGCCAGCAGCCAAGGGCTAGCGGGGTTGAATACGCAGTATTTT | CASSQGLAGLNTQYF
TRBJ1-2 | many | NA | TRBV4-1 | TGCGCCAGCAGCCAAGAGCGGGGCTCCTACTATGGCTACACCTTC | CASSQERGSYYGYTF
TRBJ1-6 | NA | TRBD1 | TRBV20-1 | TGCAGTGCTAGAGACCAGGGGGTTAAGCCCCTCCACTTT | CSARDQGVKPLHF
TRBJ2-1 | NA | TRBD2 | TRBV4-2 | TGTGCCAGCAGCCTACATAGCGGGGAGCAGTTCTTC | CASSLHSGEQFF
TRBJ1-5 | few | NA | TRBV7-8 | TGTGCCAGCAGCTTCCCCACTAGCAATCAGCCCCAGCATTTT | CASSFPTSNQPQHF
TRBJ1-1 | few | NA | TRBV27 | TGTGCCAGCAGTCTTTTTAAGAACACTGAAGCTTTCTTT | CASSLFKNTEAFF
TRBJ2-1 | NA | TRBD1 | TRBV6-2/TRBV6-3 | TGTGCCAGCAGCGGGACAGGTTTCAATGAGCAGTTCTTC | CASSGTGFNEQFF
TRBJ2-3 | few | NA | TRBV10-3 | TGTGCCGTAGGAGAAGAAAGGGGTCTCAGCACAGATACGCAGTATTTT | CAVGEERGLSTDTQYF
TRBJ2-2 | few | TRBD2 | TRBV4-3 | TGCGCCAGCAGCCAAGATAGCGGGGTTACGGCCGGGGAGCTGTTTTTT | CASSQDSGVTAGELFF
TRBJ1-1 | NA | TRBD1 | TRBV12-3/TRBV12-4 | TGTGCCAGCAGTTTGACAGGGGGCGGGTACACTGAAGCTTTCTTT | CASSLTGGGYTEAFF
TRBJ2-1 | NA | TRBD2 | TRBV10-3 | TGTGCCATCAGTACCGGACTAGGCGATGAGCAGTTCTTC | CAISTGLGDEQFF
TRBJ1-6 | NA | NA | TRBV10-3 | TGTGCCACCGGAAGCTCCTATAATTCACCCCTCCACTTT | CATGSSYNSPLHF
TRBJ2-3 | NA | NA | TRBV5-1 | TGCGCCAGCAGCTTGGCCGCCCAGGGAGGAGCGCAGTATTTT | CASSLAAQGGAQYF
TRBJ1-5 | NA | NA | TRBV7-2 | TGTGCCAGCAGCCCTGACATCGGCCAGCCCCAGCATTTT | CASSPDIGQPQHF
TRBJ2-7 | NA | NA | TRBV30 | TGTGCCGAATCCCGGGACTCCTACGAGCAGTACTTC | CAESRDSYEQYF